This TCR beta chain stems from a study of blood T cell repertoires in COVID-19. Whole-study context: COVID-19 samples from acute and convalescent phases originated in the United States, Italy and Spain.

Sequenced by immunoSEQ multiplex PCR; TCRdb stores in-frame clones only, minus some. Among hundreds of thousands of clones listed, 87% were seen once. Trimming pared 0 bases from V and 8 bases from J, leaving 23 bases between. Germline loops: CDR1 LNHDA, CDR2 SQIVND (reference sequence). This CDR3 is 19 amino acids long. The sample taken for sequencing was peripheral blood. This chain uses TRBV19 with TRBJ1-6; possible D gene TRBD1, 5 bases. The source of this sequence is a man between 18 and 29 years old with active or convalescent COVID-19. CDR3 protein: CASSIDAGRSILGDSPLHF. The CDR3, as DNA: TGTGCCAGTAGTATAGATGCGGGACGTTCCATCCTTGGGGATTCACCCCTCCACTTT. Supplemented by reference TRBV19 and TRBJ1-6, the full variable domain reads DGGITQSPKYLFRKEGQNVTLSCEQNLNHDAMYWYRQDPGQGLRLIYYSQIVNDFQKGDIAEGYSVSREKKESFPLTVTSAQKNPTAFYLCASSIDAGRSILGDSPLHFGNGTRLTVT.